This T cell receptor beta chain was captured by sequencing in a study of STAT5B mutations in CD4+ large granular lymphocyte leukemia. The germline V gene has CDR1 LGHNA and CDR2 YSLEER. CDR3 length: 14 amino acids. J gave up 8 bases and V 2 bases, and 7 bases lay outside the gene matches. Some clones are missing from TCRdb's copy, which holds only in-frame ones; the method was immunoSEQ multiplex PCR. The sample has tens of thousands of clones, around 67% seen once. The receptor's source is a human donor in good health. V and J are TRBV4-3 and TRBJ1-2; 8 nucleotides align to TRBD1. Sequenced: CD4+ T cells from blood buffy coats. The CDR3 spells CASSQQGALGGYTF. CDR3 bases: TGCGCCAGCAGCCAACAGGGGGCATTGGGAGGCTACACCTTC.